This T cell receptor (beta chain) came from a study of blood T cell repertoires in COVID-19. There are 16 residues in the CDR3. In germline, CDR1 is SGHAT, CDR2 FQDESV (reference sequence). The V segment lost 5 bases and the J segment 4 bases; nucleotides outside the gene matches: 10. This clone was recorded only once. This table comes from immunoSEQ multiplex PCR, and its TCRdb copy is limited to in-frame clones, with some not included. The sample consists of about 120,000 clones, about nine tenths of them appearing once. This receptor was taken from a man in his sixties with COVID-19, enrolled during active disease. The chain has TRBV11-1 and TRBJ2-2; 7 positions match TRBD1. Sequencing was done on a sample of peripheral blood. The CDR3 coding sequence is TGTGCCAGCAGCACCGGAAGGGGACAGTTCACCGGGGAGCTGTTTTTT. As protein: CASSTGRGQFTGELFF.